This T cell receptor beta chain is drawn from a study of shared clonotypes between healthy human individuals. Deep was the level at which the assay was run. The material for each subset, its genomic DNA, was split evenly across several immunoSEQ plates. Generated by immunoSEQ multiplex PCR, the TCRdb table keeps only in-frame clones and is missing some. The data hold hundreds of thousands of clones, with approximately 80% observed a single time. The CDR3 totals 17 residues. Germline trimming cut 6 bases from V and 10 bases from J; bases unmatched to any gene: 17. Germline V lookup: CDR1 WSHSY, CDR2 SAAADI.

This clonotype was obtained from a woman between 40 and 50 years old in good health. Some clones in this sample may be carry-over from other donors' samples. The chain recombines TRBV10-2 with TRBJ2-1, with TRBD2 identical over 11 bases. The source material was PBMCs. The CDR3 nucleotides are TGCGCCAGCAGCAGAGACACGACTAGCGGGGTGGGGTGGGAGCAGTTCTTC. Protein: CASSRDTTSGVGWEQFF.